The 4 T cell receptor beta chains presented below share a single source sample, sequenced in a study of control samples from healthy donors and cancer patients. Sequencing used immunoSEQ multiplex PCR; TCRdb keeps in-frame clones, though not all of them. The sample holds about 48,000 clones, about 93% seen once. The source material was PBMCs. These receptors all stem from a woman aged 45-60 years with head and neck cancer.

This clone appeared a single time. The chain links TRBV19 to TRBJ2-6, with unresolved D. The CDR3 consists of 16 residues. The V end was cut by 0 bases, the J end by 0 bases, with 6 bases between. Germline CDR1 LNHDA, CDR2 SQIVND (reference sequence). CDR3 sequence reads: CASSIERSSGANVLTF. The CDR3 nucleotides read TGTGCCAGTAGTATAGAAAGGAGCTCTGGGGCCAACGTCCTGACTTTC.

V is TRBV7-9 and J is TRBJ2-7; the D is unclear. Trimming removed 8 bases from V and 7 bases from J, with 15 bases in between. Germline values: CDR1 SEHNR, CDR2 FQNEAQ (reference sequence). The CDR3 covers 12 residues. The CDR3 reads CASSKGIEEQYF. The CDR3 DNA reads TGTGCCAGCTCAAAAGGGATCGAAGAGCAGTACTTC. The variable domain in full, with the rest retrieved from reference TRBV7-9 and TRBJ2-7, is DTGVSQNPRHKITKRGQNVTFRCDPISEHNRLYWYRQTLGQGPEFLTYFQNEAQLEKSRLLSDRFSAERPKGSFSTLEIQRTEQGDSAMYLCASSKGIEEQYFGPGTRLTVT.

The CDR3 loop is CATSRDQGTYNEQFF. CDR3 bases: TGTGCCACCAGCAGAGATCAGGGGACCTACAATGAGCAGTTCTTC. The V and J genes are TRBV15 and TRBJ2-1, with D possibly TRBD1 on 6 matching bases. V dropped 0 bases and J dropped 2 bases, with 8 bases sitting between them. Germline loops: CDR1 LNHNV, CDR2 YYDKDF (reference sequence). CDR3 size: 15 residues.

The genes are TRBV7-2 and TRBJ1-4; 9 nucleotides line up with TRBD1. The V and J ends lost 5 bases and 7 bases, in that order; junction bases with no gene match: 8. The germline V gene has CDR1 SGHTA and CDR2 FQGNSA. This CDR3 contains 15 residues. The CDR3 protein is CASSLQGARVEKLFF. Written as DNA, the CDR3 is TGTGCCAGCAGCCTACAGGGGGCGCGGGTTGAAAAACTGTTTTTT.